The 19 T cell receptor beta chains presented below share a single source sample, sequenced in a study of CD8+CD57+ T cells in acquired aplastic anemia (dated by TCRdb to the late 2010s). Sequencing was carried out with an Illumina HiSeq 2000. Genomic DNA served as template for TCR beta VDJ combination and CDR3 sequence profiling. The public reads were reprocessed in TCRdb via fastp at Q25 and MiXCR, keeping in-frame beta chains. Rows are combined by CDR3 protein, so each entry shows the most common genes and DNA. The sample table contains 150,000 to 200,000 distinct CDR3 sequences; only one count was recorded for 48% of them. 1.8% of the sample lies in the top ten. Expansion of CD8+CD57+ cells had been shown by flow cytometry in the patients chosen for sequencing. Input material: sorted CD4+, CD8+, or CD8+CD57+ T cells (not recorded which) from PBMCs. These TCRs come from a human donor with aplastic anemia.

This clonotype appeared many times. A much larger clone lies one base from this, so it may be a read error. The genes are TRBV15 and TRBJ2-3, with TRBD2 matching over 11 bases. CDR1 and CDR2 (germline): LNHNV, YYDKDF (reference sequence). This CDR3 is 17 amino acids long. The junction had 9 bases not matched to a gene; V was cut back by 3 bases and J by 4 bases. As DNA, the CDR3 is TGTGCCACCAGCAGGCAAACTAGCGGGAGTAGCGCAGATACGCAGTATTTT. Translated: CATSRQTSGSSADTQYF.

The chain couples TRBV7-3 to TRBJ2-7; D is unresolved. CDR1 and CDR2 from the germline V gene are SGHTA and FQGTGA. The V end lost 4 bases, the J end lost 6 bases, and 13 bases lay between the germline ends. This CDR3 region has 13 residues. CDR3 residues: CASSSYGKAEQYF. The CDR3 region has the DNA TGTGCCAGCAGCTCCTACGGAAAAGCCGAGCAGTACTTC.

On this clonotype itself: The junction departs from germline at one end; a sequencing error may be responsible. The chain recombines TRBV30 with TRBJ2-1; TRBD1 matches at 9 bases. Germline-derived CDR1 and CDR2 are GTSNPN and SVGIG (reference sequence). The CDR3 consists of 15 residues. CDR3 sequence: CATEVKTGGINEQSF. The CDR3 DNA sequence: TGTGCAACGGAAGTAAAGACAGGGGGAATCAATGAGCAGTCCTTC. Using reference TRBV30 and TRBJ2-1 for the parts outside the CDR3, the full variable domain is SQTIHQWPATLVQPVGSPLSLECTVEGTSNPNLYWYRQAAGRGLQLLFYSVGIGQISSEVPQNLSASRPQDRQFILSSKKLLLSDSGFYLCATEVKTGGINEQSFGPGTRLTVL.

The table lists this clonotype with many counts. This chain connects TRBV14 to TRBJ2-6; either TRBD1 or TRBD2 may supply D (5 bases each). CDR1 and CDR2 from the germline V gene are SGHDN and FVKESK. Trimming took 4 bases from V and 0 from J, leaving 13 bases between them. CDR3 length: 17 residues. The CDR3 DNA follows: TGTGCCAGCAGCCCGCCATGGGGGTCCTCTGGGGCCAACGTCCTGACTTTC. This gives the protein CASSPPWGSSGANVLTF.

The rearrangement links TRBV25-1 to TRBJ1-2; 9 nucleotides line up with TRBD1. CDR3 size: 14 residues. Unmatched junction bases numbered 7, after V lost 3 bases and J lost 8 bases. CDR1 is MGHDK, CDR2 SYGVNS, per germline. CDR3 residues: CASSDIQGAWGYTF. The CDR3 region has the DNA TGTGCCAGCAGTGATATACAGGGGGCGTGGGGCTACACCTTC.

The chain joins TRBV2 to TRBJ1-6, with 9 bases identical to TRBD1. V shed 7 bases, J shed 7 bases, and the junction held 5 bases outside the gene matches. Germline V gene data show CDR1 as SNHLY and CDR2 as FYNNEI. There are 14 residues in the CDR3. The CDR3 protein is CASNGDRENSPLHF. The DNA of the CDR3 is TGTGCCAGCAATGGGGACAGGGAGAATTCACCCCTCCACTTT.

The chain employs TRBV27 and TRBJ1-6; 9 bases are shared with TRBD1. With V trimmed by 2 bases and J by 6 bases, 5 bases remained unmatched. The CDR3 runs 16 residues. Germline loops: CDR1 MNHEY, CDR2 SMNVEV (reference sequence). CDR3 DNA sequence: TGTGCCAGCAGTTTACGGACAGGGGTGTCTAATTCACCCCTCCACTTT. This gives the protein CASSLRTGVSNSPLHF.

This clonotype was seen repeatedly, ten times or more. The J gene is TRBJ1-1, the V gene TRBV7-2; TRBD1 might be the D (5 bases). Germline CDR1 is SGHTA and CDR2 is FQGNSA. This CDR3 region has 15 residues. Trimming removed 1 base from V and 3 bases from J, with 12 bases in between. CDR3 in DNA: TGTGCCAGCAGCTTAGTGGTCAGGGCGGACACTGAAGCTTTCTTT. This codes for CASSLVVRADTEAFF.

This clonotype has a count of ten or more. V is TRBV19 and J is TRBJ1-5, with a weak D call TRBD1 (6 bases). V lost 8 bases to trimming and J lost 0 bases, with 14 bases between them. Germline V gene data show CDR1 as LNHDA and CDR2 as SQIVND (reference sequence). This CDR3 has 15 amino acids. The CDR3 DNA reads TGTGCCAGTGCCGCTACAGGGCTTAGCAATCAGCCCCAGCATTTT. Translating it yields CASAATGLSNQPQHF. Supplemented by reference TRBV19 and TRBJ1-5, the full variable domain reads DGGITQSPKYLFRKEGQNVTLSCEQNLNHDAMYWYRQDPGQGLRLIYYSQIVNDFQKGDIAEGYSVSREKKESFPLTVTSAQKNPTAFYLCASAATGLSNQPQHFGDGTRLSIL.

This clonotype has only one observation. This chain links TRBV11-3 with TRBJ2-7, with 7 nucleotides matching TRBD1. V was clipped by 4 bases and J by 0 bases; unmatched bases: 6. The CDR3 has 15 amino acids. Germline V CDR1 and CDR2: SGHNT, YENEEA. CDR3 coding DNA: TGTGCCAGCAGCTCATACGGACAGGTCTCCTACGAGCAGTACTTC. Translation gives CASSSYGQVSYEQYF.

At least ten counts were recorded for this clonotype. V gene TRBV2 combines with J gene TRBJ2-7, with 7 nucleotides matching TRBD2. The junction had 2 bases not matched to a gene; V was cut back by 6 bases and J by 3 bases. This CDR3 comprises 12 residues. Per germline, CDR1 SNHLY and CDR2 FYNNEI. The CDR3 region is CASRLASYEQYF. CDR3 DNA: TGTGCCAGCAGACTAGCGAGCTACGAGCAGTACTTC.

The V gene is TRBV20-1, the J gene TRBJ2-7; a weak D match, TRBD2 (6 bases). The germline gives CDR1 DFQATT, CDR2 SNEGSKA (reference sequence). The CDR3 is 11 residues long. V dropped 3 bases and J dropped 3 bases, with 6 bases sitting between them. CDR3 DNA: TGCAGTGCTAGGGAGGGCTACGAGCAGTACTTC. Residues: CSAREGYEQYF.

This clonotype was counted a few times. The rearrangement uses TRBV24-1 and TRBJ2-2; 11 bases map to TRBD1. J gave up 6 bases and V 7 bases, and 6 bases lay outside the gene matches. The germline V gene encodes CDR1 KGHDR and CDR2 SFDVKD. This CDR3 has 15 amino acids. This CDR3 reads CATSTPGQGAGELFF. The CDR3 bases are TGTGCCACCAGCACTCCGGGACAGGGGGCCGGGGAGCTGTTTTTT.

V gene TRBV19 combines with J gene TRBJ2-3, with 11 nucleotides matching TRBD1. V trimming: 5 bases; J trimming: 6 bases; junction bases outside the gene matches: 7. The length of the CDR3 is 15 residues. Looked up from germline, CDR1 is LNHDA and CDR2 is SQIVND (reference sequence). In DNA, the CDR3 is TGTGCCAGTAGTGCAGGACAGGGGGCTGGGGATACGCAGTATTTT. Its translation is CASSAGQGAGDTQYF.

V usage is TRBV19 and J usage is TRBJ2-1, with 10 bases aligning to TRBD1. Trimming removed 5 bases from V and 2 bases from J; junction bases left unmatched: 6. The germline V gene encodes CDR1 LNHDA and CDR2 SQIVND (reference sequence). This CDR3 comprises 16 residues. CDR3 region: CASSLTGGVTYNEQFF. Here the CDR3 DNA reads TGTGCCAGTAGTTTGACAGGGGGCGTCACCTACAATGAGCAGTTCTTC.

As concerns this clonotype: A read error is likely, as this CDR3 ends without the conserved phenylalanine or tryptophan. The chain joins TRBV2 to TRBJ2-7, with D possibly being TRBD1 (6 bases). The CDR3 length is 12 residues. Germline assignment: CDR1 SNHLY and CDR2 FYNNEI. The CDR3 bases are TGTACCAGCAGGCGCAGGGGCTACGAGCAGTACTCC. Residues: CTSRRRGYEQYS.

This clonotype was seen many times. This chain links TRBV7-2 with TRBJ1-6, with no clear D. Trimming stripped 1 base from V and 6 bases from J, with 10 bases between. This CDR3 contains 15 residues. Germline V gene data show CDR1 as SGHTA and CDR2 as FQGNSA. CDR3 nucleotide sequence: TGTGCCAGCAGCTTAGTGAAACGTCTTAATTCACCCCTCCACTTT. It yields the protein CASSLVKRLNSPLHF.

This clonotype was recorded at least ten times. The genes are TRBV12-5 and TRBJ2-7; D not certain. Trimming left V 5 bases short and J 8 bases short, with 16 bases between. The CDR3 is 13 residues long. Germline assignment: CDR1 LGHNT and CDR2 FRNRAP. In nucleotides, the CDR3 is TGTGCTAGTGGTATCCCTTGGGCAGACAAGCAGTACTTC. Translation: CASGIPWADKQYF.

The gene calls are TRBV20-1 and TRBJ2-1, with 9 bases fitting TRBD1. CDR1 is DFQATT and CDR2 is SNEGSKA in the germline V gene (reference sequence). V lost 3 bases to trimming and J lost 8 bases; unmatched junction nucleotides: 8. The CDR3 extends over 14 amino acids. CDR3 DNA: TGCAGTGCTAGCTTACTCACAGGGGGCTATGAGCAGTTCTTC. This translates into CSASLLTGGYEQFF.